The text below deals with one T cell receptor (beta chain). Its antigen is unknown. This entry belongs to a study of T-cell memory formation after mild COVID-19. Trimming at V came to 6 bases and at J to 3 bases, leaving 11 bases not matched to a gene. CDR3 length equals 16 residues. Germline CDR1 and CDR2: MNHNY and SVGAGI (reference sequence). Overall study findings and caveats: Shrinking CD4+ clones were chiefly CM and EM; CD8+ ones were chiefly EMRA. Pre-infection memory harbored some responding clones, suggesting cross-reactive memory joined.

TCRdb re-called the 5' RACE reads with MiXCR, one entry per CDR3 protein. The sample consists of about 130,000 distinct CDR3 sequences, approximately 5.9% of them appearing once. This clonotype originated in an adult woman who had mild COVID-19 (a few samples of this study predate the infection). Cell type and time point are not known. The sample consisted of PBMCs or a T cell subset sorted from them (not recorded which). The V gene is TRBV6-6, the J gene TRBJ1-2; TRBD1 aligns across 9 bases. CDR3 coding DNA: TGTGCCAGCAGCCGACTGACAGGGGGGGGCTACTATGGCTACACCTTC. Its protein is CASSRLTGGGYYGYTF.